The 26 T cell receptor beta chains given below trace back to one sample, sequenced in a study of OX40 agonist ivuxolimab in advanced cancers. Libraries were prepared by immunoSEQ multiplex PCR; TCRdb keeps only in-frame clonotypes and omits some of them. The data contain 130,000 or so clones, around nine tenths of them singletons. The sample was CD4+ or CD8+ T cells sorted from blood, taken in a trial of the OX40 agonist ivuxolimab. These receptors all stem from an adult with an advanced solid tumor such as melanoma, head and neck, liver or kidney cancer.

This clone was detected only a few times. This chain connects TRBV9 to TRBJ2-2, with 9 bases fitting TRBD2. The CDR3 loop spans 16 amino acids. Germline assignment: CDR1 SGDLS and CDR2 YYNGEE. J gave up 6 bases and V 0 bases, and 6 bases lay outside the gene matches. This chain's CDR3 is CASSVASGVIAGELFF. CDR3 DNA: TGTGCCAGCAGCGTAGCTAGCGGGGTTATCGCCGGGGAGCTGTTTTTT.

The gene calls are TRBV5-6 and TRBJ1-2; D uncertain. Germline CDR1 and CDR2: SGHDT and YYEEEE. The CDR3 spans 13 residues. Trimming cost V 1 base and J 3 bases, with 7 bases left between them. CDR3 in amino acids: CASSLTGDYGYTF. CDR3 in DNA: TGTGCCAGCAGCTTGACGGGTGACTATGGCTACACCTTC.

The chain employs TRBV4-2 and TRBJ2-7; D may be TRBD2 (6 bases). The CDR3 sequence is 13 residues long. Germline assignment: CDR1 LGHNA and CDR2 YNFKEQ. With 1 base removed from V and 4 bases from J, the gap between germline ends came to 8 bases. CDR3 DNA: TGTGCCAGCAGCCAAGTAGCGGAGTACGAGCAGTACTTC. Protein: CASSQVAEYEQYF.

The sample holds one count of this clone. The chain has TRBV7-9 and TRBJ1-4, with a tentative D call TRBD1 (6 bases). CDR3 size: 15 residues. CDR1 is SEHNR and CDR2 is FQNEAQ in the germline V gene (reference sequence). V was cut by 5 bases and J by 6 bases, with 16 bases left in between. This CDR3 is CASSASGGPDEKLFF. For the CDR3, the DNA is TGTGCCAGCAGCGCCTCCGGGGGGCCTGATGAAAAACTGTTTTTT.

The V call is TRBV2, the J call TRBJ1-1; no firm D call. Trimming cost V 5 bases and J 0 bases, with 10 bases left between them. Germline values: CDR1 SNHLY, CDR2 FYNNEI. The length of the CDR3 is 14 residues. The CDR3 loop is CASSSLGVNTEAFF. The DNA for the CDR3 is TGTGCCAGCAGTTCATTGGGTGTGAACACTGAAGCTTTCTTT.

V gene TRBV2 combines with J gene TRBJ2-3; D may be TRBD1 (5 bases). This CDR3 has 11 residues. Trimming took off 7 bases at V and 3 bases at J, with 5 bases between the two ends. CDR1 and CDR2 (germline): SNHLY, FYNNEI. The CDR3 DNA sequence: TGTGCCAGCAAGGGGACAGATACGCAGTATTTT. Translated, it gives CASKGTDTQYF.

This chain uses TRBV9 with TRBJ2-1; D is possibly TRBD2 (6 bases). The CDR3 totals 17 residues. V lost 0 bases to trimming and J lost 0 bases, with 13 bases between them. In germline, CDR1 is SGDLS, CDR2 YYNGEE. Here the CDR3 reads CASSVGLAESSYNEQFF. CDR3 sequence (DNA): TGTGCCAGCAGCGTAGGGTTAGCGGAGAGCTCCTACAATGAGCAGTTCTTC. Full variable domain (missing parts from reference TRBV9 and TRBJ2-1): DSGVTQTPKHLITATGQRVTLRCSPRSGDLSVYWYQQSLDQGLQFLIQYYNGEERAKGNILERFSAQQFPDLHSELNLSSLELGDSALYFCASSVGLAESSYNEQFFGPGTRLTVL.

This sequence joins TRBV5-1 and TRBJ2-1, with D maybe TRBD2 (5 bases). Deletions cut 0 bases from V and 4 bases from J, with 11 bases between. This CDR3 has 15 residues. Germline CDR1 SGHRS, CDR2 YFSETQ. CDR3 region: CASSLASPLYNEQFF. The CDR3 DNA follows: TGCGCCAGCAGCTTGGCTAGCCCTTTATACAATGAGCAGTTCTTC.

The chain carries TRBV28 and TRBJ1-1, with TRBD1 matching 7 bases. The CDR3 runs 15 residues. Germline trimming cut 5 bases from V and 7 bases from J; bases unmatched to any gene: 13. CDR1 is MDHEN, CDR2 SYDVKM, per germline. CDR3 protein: CASSPWGQHLYEAFF. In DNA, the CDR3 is TGTGCCAGCAGTCCATGGGGACAGCACCTCTATGAAGCTTTCTTT.

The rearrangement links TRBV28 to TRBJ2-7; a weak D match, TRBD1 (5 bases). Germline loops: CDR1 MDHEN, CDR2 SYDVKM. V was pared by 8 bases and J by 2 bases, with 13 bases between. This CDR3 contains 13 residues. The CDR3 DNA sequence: TGTGCCAGCTCCACGACAGCTACCTACGAGCAGTACTTC. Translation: CASSTTATYEQYF. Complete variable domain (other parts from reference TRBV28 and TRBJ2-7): DVKVTQSSRYLVKRTGEKVFLECVQDMDHENMFWYRQDPGLGLRLIYFSYDVKMKEKGDIPEGYSVSREKKERFSLILESASTNQTSMYLCASSTTATYEQYFGPGTRLTVT.

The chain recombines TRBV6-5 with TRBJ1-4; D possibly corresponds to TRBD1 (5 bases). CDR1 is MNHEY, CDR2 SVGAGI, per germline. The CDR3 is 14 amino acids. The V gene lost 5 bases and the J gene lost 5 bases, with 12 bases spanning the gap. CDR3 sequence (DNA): TGTGCCAGCAGTGTTGACAGAGGGAATGAAAAACTGTTTTTT. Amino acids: CASSVDRGNEKLFF.

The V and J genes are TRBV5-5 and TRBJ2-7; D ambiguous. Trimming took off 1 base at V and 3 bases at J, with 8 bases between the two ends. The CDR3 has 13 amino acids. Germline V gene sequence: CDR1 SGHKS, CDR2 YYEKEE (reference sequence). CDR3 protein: CASSLSEYYEQYF. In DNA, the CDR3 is TGTGCCAGCAGCTTGAGTGAGTACTACGAGCAGTACTTC.

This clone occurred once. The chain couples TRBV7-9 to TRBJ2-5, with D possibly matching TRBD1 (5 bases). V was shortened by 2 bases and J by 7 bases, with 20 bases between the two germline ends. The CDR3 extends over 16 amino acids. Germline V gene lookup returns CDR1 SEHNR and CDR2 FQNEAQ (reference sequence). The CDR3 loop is CASSLMQTAGQGTQYF. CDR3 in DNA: TGTGCCAGCAGCTTAATGCAGACGGCAGGGCAGGGGACCCAGTACTTC.

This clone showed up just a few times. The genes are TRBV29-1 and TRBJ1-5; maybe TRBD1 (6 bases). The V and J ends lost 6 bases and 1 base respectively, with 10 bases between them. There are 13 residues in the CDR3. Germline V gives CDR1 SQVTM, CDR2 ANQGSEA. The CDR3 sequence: CSVKGGSNQPQHF. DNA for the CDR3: TGCAGCGTCAAGGGGGGGAGCAATCAGCCCCAGCATTTT.

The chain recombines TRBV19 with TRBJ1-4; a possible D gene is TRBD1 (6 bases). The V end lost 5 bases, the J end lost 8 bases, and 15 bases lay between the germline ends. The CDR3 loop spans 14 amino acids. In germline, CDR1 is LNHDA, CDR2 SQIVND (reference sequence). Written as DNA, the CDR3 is TGTGCCAGTAGTCCGGGACAAATAAAGGAAAAACTGTTTTTT. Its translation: CASSPGQIKEKLFF.

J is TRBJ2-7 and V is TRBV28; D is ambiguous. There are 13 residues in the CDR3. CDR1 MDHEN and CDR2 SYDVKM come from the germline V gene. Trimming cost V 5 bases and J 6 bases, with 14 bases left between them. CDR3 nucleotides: TGTGCCAGCAGTGAGCTAACAGTAGGCGAGCAGTACTTC. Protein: CASSELTVGEQYF. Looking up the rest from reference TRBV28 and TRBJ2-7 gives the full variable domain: DVKVTQSSRYLVKRTGEKVFLECVQDMDHENMFWYRQDPGLGLRLIYFSYDVKMKEKGDIPEGYSVSREKKERFSLILESASTNQTSMYLCASSELTVGEQYFGPGTRLTVT.

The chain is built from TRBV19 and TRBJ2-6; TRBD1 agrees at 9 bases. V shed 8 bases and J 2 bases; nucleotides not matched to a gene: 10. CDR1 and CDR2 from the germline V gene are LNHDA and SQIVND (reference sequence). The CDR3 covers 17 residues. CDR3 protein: CASGPGQGQTGANVLTF. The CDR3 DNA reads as TGTGCCAGTGGGCCGGGACAGGGACAAACTGGGGCCAACGTCCTGACTTTC. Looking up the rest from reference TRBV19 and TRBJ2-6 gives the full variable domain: DGGITQSPKYLFRKEGQNVTLSCEQNLNHDAMYWYRQDPGQGLRLIYYSQIVNDFQKGDIAEGYSVSREKKESFPLTVTSAQKNPTAFYLCASGPGQGQTGANVLTFGAGSRLTVL.

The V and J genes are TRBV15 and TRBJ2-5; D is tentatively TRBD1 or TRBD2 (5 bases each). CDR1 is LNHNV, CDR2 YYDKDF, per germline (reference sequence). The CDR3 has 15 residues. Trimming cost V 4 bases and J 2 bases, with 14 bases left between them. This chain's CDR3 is CATSTGRWQQETQYF. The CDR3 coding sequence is TGTGCCACCAGCACGGGACGGTGGCAACAAGAGACCCAGTACTTC.

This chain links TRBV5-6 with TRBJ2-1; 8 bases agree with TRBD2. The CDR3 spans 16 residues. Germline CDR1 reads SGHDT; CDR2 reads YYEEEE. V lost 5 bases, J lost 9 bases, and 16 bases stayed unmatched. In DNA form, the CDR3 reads TGTGCCAGCAGTCGAGATAGCGGGACTGGATTATCTGAGCAGTTCTTC. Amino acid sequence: CASSRDSGTGLSEQFF.

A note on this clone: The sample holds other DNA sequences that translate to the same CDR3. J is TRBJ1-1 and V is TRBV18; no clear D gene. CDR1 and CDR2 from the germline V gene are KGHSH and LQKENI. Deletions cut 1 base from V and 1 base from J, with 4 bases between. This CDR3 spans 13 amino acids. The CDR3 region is CASSPRGNTEAFF. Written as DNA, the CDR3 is TGTGCCAGCTCACCACGGGGGAACACTGAAGCTTTCTTT.

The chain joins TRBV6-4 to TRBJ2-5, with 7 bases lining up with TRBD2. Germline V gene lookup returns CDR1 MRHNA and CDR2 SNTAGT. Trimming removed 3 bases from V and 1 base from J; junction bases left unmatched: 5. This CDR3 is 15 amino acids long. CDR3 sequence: CASSERGGSQETQYF. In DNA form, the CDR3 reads TGTGCCAGCAGTGAGAGAGGCGGGAGCCAAGAGACCCAGTACTTC.

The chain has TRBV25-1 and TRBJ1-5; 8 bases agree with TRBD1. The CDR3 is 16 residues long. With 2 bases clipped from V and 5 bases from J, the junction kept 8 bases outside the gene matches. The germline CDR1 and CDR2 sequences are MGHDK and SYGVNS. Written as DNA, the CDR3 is TGTGCCAGCAGTGAAACCCGGACAGGGTTCGATCAGCCCCAGCATTTT. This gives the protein CASSETRTGFDQPQHF.

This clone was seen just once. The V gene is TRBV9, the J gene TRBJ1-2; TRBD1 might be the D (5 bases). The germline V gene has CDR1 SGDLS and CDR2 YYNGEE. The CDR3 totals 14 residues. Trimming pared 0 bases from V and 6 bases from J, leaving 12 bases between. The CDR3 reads CASSVGGTQDGYTF. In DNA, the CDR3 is TGTGCCAGCAGCGTAGGCGGGACGCAGGATGGCTACACCTTC. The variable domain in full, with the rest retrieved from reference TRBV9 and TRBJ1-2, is DSGVTQTPKHLITATGQRVTLRCSPRSGDLSVYWYQQSLDQGLQFLIQYYNGEERAKGNILERFSAQQFPDLHSELNLSSLELGDSALYFCASSVGGTQDGYTFGSGTRLTVV.

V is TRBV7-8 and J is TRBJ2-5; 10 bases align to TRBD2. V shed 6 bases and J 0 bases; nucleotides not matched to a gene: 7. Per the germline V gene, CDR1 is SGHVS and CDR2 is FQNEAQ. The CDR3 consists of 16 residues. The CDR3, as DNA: TGTGCCAGCAGACCCTGGACTAGCGGAAACCAAGAGACCCAGTACTTC. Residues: CASRPWTSGNQETQYF.

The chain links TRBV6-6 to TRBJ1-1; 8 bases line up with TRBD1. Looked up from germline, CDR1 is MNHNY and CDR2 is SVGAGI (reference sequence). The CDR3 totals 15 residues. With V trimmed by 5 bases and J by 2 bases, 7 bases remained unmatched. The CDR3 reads CASSNTDRGNTEAFF. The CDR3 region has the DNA TGTGCCAGCAGTAACACTGACAGGGGTAACACTGAAGCTTTCTTT.

Written as DNA, the CDR3 is TGTGCCAGCAGTATACAGCAGAGCTACGAGCAGTACTTC. Translated, it gives CASSIQQSYEQYF. The V and J genes are TRBV6-1 and TRBJ2-7, with D unresolved. Germline V CDR1 and CDR2: MNHNS, SASEGT. The CDR3 loop spans 13 amino acids. V was cut by 5 bases and J by 3 bases, with 11 bases left in between.